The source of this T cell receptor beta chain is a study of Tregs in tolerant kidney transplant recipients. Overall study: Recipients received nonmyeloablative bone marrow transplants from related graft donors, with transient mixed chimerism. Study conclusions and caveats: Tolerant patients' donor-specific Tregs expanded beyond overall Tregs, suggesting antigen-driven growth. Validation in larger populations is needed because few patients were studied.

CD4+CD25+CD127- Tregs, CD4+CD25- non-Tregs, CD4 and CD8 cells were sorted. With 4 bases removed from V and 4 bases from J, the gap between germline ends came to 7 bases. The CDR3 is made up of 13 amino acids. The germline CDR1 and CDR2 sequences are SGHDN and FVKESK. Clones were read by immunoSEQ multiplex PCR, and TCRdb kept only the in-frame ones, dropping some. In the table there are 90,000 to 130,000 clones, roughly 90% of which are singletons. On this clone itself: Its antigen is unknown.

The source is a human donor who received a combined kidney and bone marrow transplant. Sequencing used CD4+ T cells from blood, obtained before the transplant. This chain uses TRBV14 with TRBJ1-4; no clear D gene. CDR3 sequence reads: CASSRGFNEKLFF. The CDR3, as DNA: TGTGCCAGCAGCCGAGGCTTTAATGAAAAACTGTTTTTT. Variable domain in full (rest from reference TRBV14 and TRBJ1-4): EAGVTQFPSHSVIEKGQTVTLRCDPISGHDNLYWYRRVMGKEIKFLLHFVKESKQDESGMPNNRFLAERTGGTYSTLKVQPAELEDSGVYFCASSRGFNEKLFFGSGTQLSVL.